A selection of T cell receptor beta chains follows, all from one sample in a study of T-cell reconstitution after alpha-beta-depleted transplantation in children. TCRdb passed the PCR reads through MiXCR, listing each CDR3 protein once. The table includes over 200,000 distinct CDR3 sequences, approximately 10% detected once. The sequencing used PBMCs, collected before TCRalphabeta/CD19-depleted stem cell transplant. The receptors come from a child younger than two with acute myeloid leukemia, due to receive a stem cell transplant. Both conserved end residues are part of each CDR3. D genes are given only for firm matches. Part of the rows lack a size; the others show once, few, many or a class for expanded clones.

clone size,J gene,D gene,V gene,CDR3 protein,CDR3 DNA
many,TRBJ1-1,.,TRBV5-1,CASSLSWDSEAFF,TGCGCCAGCAGCTTGTCTTGGGACTCAGAAGCTTTCTTT
many,TRBJ1-1,.,TRBV5-1,CASSFQDMNTEAFF,TGCGCCAGCAGCTTTCAGGACATGAACACTGAAGCTTTCTTT
many,TRBJ2-1,TRBD2,TRBV6-1,CASGKRSGGYNEQFF,TGTGCCAGCGGGAAGAGAAGCGGGGGCTACAATGAGCAGTTCTTC
many,TRBJ2-7,.,TRBV3-1,CASSQGRSGYEQYF,TGTGCCAGCAGCCAAGGACGTAGCGGCTACGAGCAGTACTTC
many,TRBJ2-7,TRBD2,TRBV7-6,CASSYGLAGAEQYF,TGTGCCAGCAGCTACGGACTAGCGGGAGCTGAGCAGTACTTC
few,TRBJ2-7,.,TRBV4-2,CASSQDWAGAFREQYF,TGTGCCAGCAGCCAAGATTGGGCGGGGGCCTTTCGGGAGCAGTACTTC
.,TRBJ1-2,.,TRBV5-6,CASSSQGVHGYTF,TGTGCCAGCAGCTCCCAGGGAGTCCATGGCTACACCTTC
many,TRBJ1-5,.,TRBV14,CASSQVRKAQPQHF,TGTGCCAGCAGCCAAGTAAGGAAGGCTCAGCCCCAGCATTTT
many,TRBJ1-2,.,TRBV18,CASSPPSGWGGYTF,TGTGCCAGCTCACCACCTTCAGGTTGGGGTGGCTACACCTTC
many,TRBJ2-2,.,TRBV5-1,CASSASLSDTGELFF,TGCGCCAGCAGCGCTTCACTTAGTGACACCGGGGAGCTGTTTTTT
many,TRBJ2-3,TRBD2,TRBV3-1,CASSQVLAGGDTQYF,TGTGCCAGCAGCCAAGTCCTAGCGGGGGGAGATACGCAGTATTTT
many,TRBJ1-1,.,TRBV3-1,CASSWESNTEAFF,TGTGCCAGCAGCTGGGAGTCGAACACTGAAGCTTTCTTT
many,TRBJ2-5,.,TRBV30,CAWDLAEMREETQYF,TGTGCCTGGGACCTCGCCGAGATGCGGGAAGAGACCCAGTACTTC
many,TRBJ2-1,TRBD2,TRBV29-1,CSVEPAGREGYEQFF,TGCAGCGTTGAGCCCGCTGGGAGGGAGGGCTATGAGCAGTTCTTC
.,TRBJ2-3,.,TRBV20-1,CSARGGAGADTQYF,TGCAGTGCTAGAGGGGGGGCGGGGGCAGATACGCAGTATTTT
many,TRBJ2-3,TRBD2,TRBV4-2,CASSQDDGRGTDTQYF,TGTGCCAGCAGCCAAGATGACGGGAGGGGCACAGATACGCAGTATTTT
many,TRBJ2-7,TRBD2,TRBV9,CASSAGTSAYEQYF,TGTGCCAGCAGCGCAGGCACTAGCGCATACGAGCAGTACTTC
many,TRBJ2-7,TRBD2,TRBV20-1,CSARLAGVYEQYF,TGCAGTGCAAGACTAGCGGGAGTCTACGAGCAGTACTTC
many,TRBJ2-1,.,TRBV28,CASSLETGTHNEQFF,TGTGCCAGCAGTTTAGAAACGGGCACCCACAATGAGCAGTTCTTC
many,TRBJ2-7,.,TRBV5-6,CASSFGTNEQYF,TGTGCCAGCAGCTTCGGGACAAACGAGCAGTACTTC
many,TRBJ2-1,.,TRBV5-1,CASSRWQYNEQFF,TGCGCCAGCAGTCGGTGGCAATACAATGAGCAGTTCTTC
many,TRBJ2-5,TRBD2,TRBV20-1,CSARAAGVETQYF,TGCAGTGCTAGAGCAGCGGGAGTAGAGACCCAGTACTTC
many,TRBJ1-4,.,TRBV5-1,CASSYDITNEKLFF,TGCGCCAGCAGCTACGACATAACTAATGAAAAACTGTTTTTT
many,TRBJ1-1,.,TRBV20-1,CSARVQGMNTEAFF,TGCAGTGCTAGGGTACAGGGAATGAACACTGAAGCTTTCTTT
many,TRBJ2-1,TRBD2,TRBV7-2,CASSLEGTNLYNEQFF,TGTGCCAGCAGCTTAGAAGGGACTAACCTTTACAATGAGCAGTTCTTC
many,TRBJ2-1,.,TRBV7-9,CASSLVRDNLNNEQFF,TGTGCCAGCAGCTTAGTCCGGGACAACCTTAACAATGAGCAGTTCTTC
.,TRBJ1-3,.,TRBV5-1,CASGWTYRGSGNTIYF,TGCGCCAGCGGCTGGACCTATAGGGGATCTGGAAACACCATATATTTT
many,TRBJ2-3,.,TRBV6-1,CASSGTTVLTDTQYF,TGTGCCAGCAGTGGAACGACAGTCCTCACAGATACGCAGTATTTT
many,TRBJ2-1,.,TRBV29-1,CSVGWEYNEQFF,TGCAGCGTTGGGTGGGAATACAATGAGCAGTTCTTC
.,TRBJ2-7,TRBD1,TRBV27,CASSRQGPYEQYF,TGTGCCAGCAGCAGACAGGGTCCCTACGAGCAGTACTTC
few,TRBJ2-7,.,TRBV7-2,CASSLAGLIYEQYF,TGTGCCAGCAGCTTAGCAGGCTTGATCTACGAGCAGTACTTC
many,TRBJ2-7,.,TRBV6-1,CASAKRGSNYEQYF,TGTGCCAGCGCGAAACGGGGTAGCAACTACGAGCAGTACTTC
many,TRBJ2-7,TRBD2,TRBV9,CASSVGTSGPYEQYF,TGTGCCAGCAGCGTAGGAACTAGCGGCCCCTACGAGCAGTACTTC
many,TRBJ2-7,.,TRBV28,CASSLAGTPYYEQYF,TGTGCCAGCAGTTTAGCCGGGACACCTTACTACGAGCAGTACTTC
few,TRBJ2-3,.,TRBV27,CASSFREPDTQYF,TGTGCCAGCAGTTTCCGGGAACCAGATACGCAGTATTTT
many,TRBJ2-5,.,TRBV19,CASSMVTEETQYF,TGTGCCAGTAGTATGGTAACAGAAGAGACCCAGTACTTC
.,TRBJ2-5,TRBD2,TRBV5-1,CASSLGTSGETPYF,TGCGCCAGCAGCTTGGGGACTAGCGGAGAGACCCCGTACTTC
many,TRBJ2-1,.,TRBV21-1,CASSKDGAGLRDNEQFF,TGTGCCAGCAGCAAAGATGGCGCGGGACTAAGGGACAATGAGCAGTTCTTC
many,TRBJ1-2,TRBD1,TRBV5-5,CASGPTGVGYGYTF,TGTGCCAGCGGACCAACAGGGGTAGGCTATGGCTACACCTTC
many,TRBJ2-3,.,TRBV12-3/TRBV12-4,CASRLSADTQYF,TGTGCCAGCCGACTCTCGGCAGATACGCAGTATTTT
.,TRBJ2-1,.,TRBV5-1,CAKGLYYNEQFF,TGCGCCAAAGGACTGTACTACAATGAGCAGTTCTTC
many,TRBJ2-3,TRBD2,TRBV29-1,CSVGVGGGVTDTQYF,TGCAGCGTTGGTGTGGGGGGAGGGGTGACAGATACGCAGTATTTT
.,TRBJ2-7,.,TRBV18,CASSPNWGNDQYF,TGTGCCAGCTCACCAAACTGGGGGAACGACCAGTACTTC
many,TRBJ1-2,.,TRBV30,CAWATGVSNYGYTF,TGTGCCTGGGCTACAGGCGTCTCTAACTATGGCTACACCTTC
many,TRBJ1-2,.,TRBV6-2/TRBV6-3,CASSPGSYGYTF,TGTGCCAGCAGTCCCGGGTCCTATGGCTACACCTTC
few,TRBJ1-1,.,TRBV18,CASSPPLREEAFF,TGTGCCAGCTCACCACCGTTGAGGGAAGAAGCTTTCTTT
.,TRBJ2-1,TRBD1,TRBV7-3,CASSLTGVNEQFF,TGTGCCAGCTCCTTAACAGGGGTCAATGAGCAGTTCTTC
few,TRBJ1-5,.,TRBV30,CAWSPASNQPQHF,TGTGCCTGGAGTCCTGCCAGCAATCAGCCCCAGCATTTT